Below are 10 T cell receptor beta chains sequenced from a single sample in a study of T-cell memory formation after mild COVID-19. TCRdb itself ran the 5' RACE reads through MiXCR, one entry per CDR3 protein. The sample holds some 600,000 distinct CDR3 sequences; 15% to 20% are singletons and the top ten take just over 8%. The sequenced material came from PBMCs or a T cell subset sorted from them (not recorded which). Source of these receptors: an adult woman who had mild COVID-19 (a few samples of this study predate the infection). Cell type and time point are not known.

This clonotype was found a few times. This sequence joins TRBV6-5 and TRBJ1-3; 8 nucleotides match TRBD1. CDR3 length: 15 residues. Per the germline V gene, CDR1 is MNHEY and CDR2 is SVGAGI. V lost 6 bases, J lost 0 bases, and 4 bases stayed unmatched. The CDR3 is CASRAGTGSGNTIYF. CDR3 sequence (DNA): TGTGCCAGCAGGGCTGGGACAGGCTCTGGAAACACCATATATTTT.

This clonotype was recorded a few times. V usage is TRBV5-1 and J usage is TRBJ2-4, with D perhaps matching TRBD1 (6 bases). CDR3 length: 15 amino acids. V dropped 4 bases and J dropped 3 bases, with 14 bases sitting between them. Germline V lookup: CDR1 SGHRS, CDR2 YFSETQ. The CDR3 spells CASSKQGGGKNIQYF. CDR3 DNA: TGCGCCAGCAGCAAACAGGGTGGGGGCAAAAACATTCAGTACTTC. Full variable domain (rest looked up from reference TRBV5-1 and TRBJ2-4): KAGVTQTPRYLIKTRGQQVTLSCSPISGHRSVSWYQQTPGQGLQFLFEYFSETQRNKGNFPGRFSGRQFSNSRSEMNVSTLELGDSALYLCASSKQGGGKNIQYFGAGTRLSVL.

This clonotype was recorded a few times. The chain combines TRBV20-1 with TRBJ2-6; D might be TRBD1 (6 bases). The CDR3 contains 16 residues. Germline V gene sequence: CDR1 DFQATT, CDR2 SNEGSKA (reference sequence). Trimming took off 4 bases at V and 0 bases at J, with 13 bases between the two ends. The CDR3 region is CSATRDTFSGANVLTF. DNA of the CDR3: TGCAGTGCTACCCGGGACACATTCTCTGGGGCCAACGTCCTGACTTTC.

This sequence joins TRBV20-1 and TRBJ1-1; a weak D match, TRBD1 (6 bases). The V and J ends lost 4 bases and 0 bases respectively, with 15 bases between them. Per the germline V gene, CDR1 is DFQATT and CDR2 is SNEGSKA (reference sequence). CDR3 length: 15 amino acids. This CDR3 is CSANMDSNMNTEAFF. In DNA, the CDR3 is TGCAGTGCTAATATGGACAGTAACATGAACACTGAAGCTTTCTTT.

This sequence joins TRBV7-3 and TRBJ2-2; D is possibly TRBD2 (6 bases). Germline V gives CDR1 SGHTA, CDR2 FQGTGA. Deletions cut 6 bases from V and 3 bases from J, with 14 bases between. The length of the CDR3 is 15 residues. CDR3: CASRLTAGYTGELFF. CDR3 nucleotide sequence: TGTGCCAGCAGACTTACGGCGGGGTACACCGGGGAGCTGTTTTTT.

Only one count was recorded for this clonotype. The chain combines TRBV10-2 with TRBJ2-3; 8 positions match TRBD2. This CDR3 contains 14 residues. Germline CDR1 reads WSHSY; CDR2 reads SAAADI. The trim removed 7 bases at V and 2 bases at J, leaving 5 bases unmatched. The CDR3 is CASIPGGPTDTQYF. The CDR3, as DNA: TGCGCCAGCATCCCGGGGGGGCCCACAGATACGCAGTATTTT.

The chain has TRBV11-3 and TRBJ1-1; D is undetermined. V was cut by 3 bases and J by 3 bases, with 8 bases left in between. Per the germline V gene, CDR1 is SGHNT and CDR2 is YENEEA. This CDR3 spans 13 amino acids. For the CDR3, the DNA is TGTGCCAGCAGCTTCAGCCCAGACACTGAAGCTTTCTTT. Translating gives CASSFSPDTEAFF.

The chain combines TRBV7-9 with TRBJ2-1; D is unclear. Looked up from germline, CDR1 is SEHNR and CDR2 is FQNEAQ (reference sequence). V shed 1 base and J shed 10 bases, with 8 bases lying between them. This CDR3 is 12 amino acids long. CDR3 amino acids: CASSLGIAEQFF. The CDR3 nucleotides read TGTGCCAGCAGCTTAGGTATTGCGGAGCAGTTCTTC.

This chain uses TRBV24-1 with TRBJ2-2, with TRBD1 matching 9 bases. CDR3 length: 16 residues. CDR1 is KGHDR and CDR2 is SFDVKD in the germline V gene. Germline trimming cut 7 bases from V and 5 bases from J; bases unmatched to any gene: 10. The CDR3 protein is CATRAYGTGRTGELFF. The CDR3 DNA is TGTGCCACCAGAGCTTACGGGACAGGGAGGACCGGGGAGCTGTTTTTT.

In its sample, this clonotype was seen a few times. The genes are TRBV29-1 and TRBJ2-7, with TRBD1 matching over 9 bases. J lost 2 bases, V lost 2 bases, and 4 bases had no gene match. The CDR3 runs 14 residues. The germline V gene has CDR1 SQVTM and CDR2 ANQGSEA. CDR3 amino acids: CSVEFGTGTYEQYF. In DNA, the CDR3 is TGCAGCGTTGAATTCGGGACAGGGACCTACGAGCAGTACTTC.